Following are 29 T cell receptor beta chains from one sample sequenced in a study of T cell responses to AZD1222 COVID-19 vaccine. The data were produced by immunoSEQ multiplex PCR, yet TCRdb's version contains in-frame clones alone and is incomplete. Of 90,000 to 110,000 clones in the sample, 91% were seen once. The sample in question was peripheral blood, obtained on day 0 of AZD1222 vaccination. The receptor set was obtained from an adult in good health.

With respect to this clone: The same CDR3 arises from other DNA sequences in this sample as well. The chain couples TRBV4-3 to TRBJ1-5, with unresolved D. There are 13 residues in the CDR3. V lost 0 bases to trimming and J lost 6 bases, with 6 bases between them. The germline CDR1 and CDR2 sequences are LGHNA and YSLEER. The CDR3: CASSQDPSQPQHF. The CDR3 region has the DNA TGCGCCAGCAGCCAAGATCCAAGTCAGCCCCAGCATTTT.

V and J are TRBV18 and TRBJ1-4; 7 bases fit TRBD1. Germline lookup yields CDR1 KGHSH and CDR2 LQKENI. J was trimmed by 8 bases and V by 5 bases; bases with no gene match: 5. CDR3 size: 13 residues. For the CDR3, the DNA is TGTGCCAGCTCAAACAGGGGTGGCGAAAAACTGTTTTTT. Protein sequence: CASSNRGGEKLFF.

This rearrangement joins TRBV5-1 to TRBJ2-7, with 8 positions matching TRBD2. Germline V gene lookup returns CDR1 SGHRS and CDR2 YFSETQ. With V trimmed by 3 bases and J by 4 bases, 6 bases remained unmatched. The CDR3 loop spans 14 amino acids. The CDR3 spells CASSYSGSPYEQYF. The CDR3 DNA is TGCGCCAGCAGCTACAGCGGGAGCCCGTACGAGCAGTACTTC.

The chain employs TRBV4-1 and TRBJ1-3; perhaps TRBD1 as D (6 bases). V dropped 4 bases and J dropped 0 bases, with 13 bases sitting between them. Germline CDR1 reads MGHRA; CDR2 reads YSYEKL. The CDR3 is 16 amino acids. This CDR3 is CASSPWTVRSGNTIYF. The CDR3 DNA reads TGCGCCAGCAGCCCGTGGACAGTCCGCTCTGGAAACACCATATATTTT.

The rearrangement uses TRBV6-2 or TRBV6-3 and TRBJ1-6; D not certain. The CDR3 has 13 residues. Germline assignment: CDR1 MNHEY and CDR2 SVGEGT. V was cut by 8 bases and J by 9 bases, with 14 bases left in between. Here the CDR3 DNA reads TGTGCCAGCGGCCGTGGAGACCTTTCACCCCTCCACTTT. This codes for CASGRGDLSPLHF.

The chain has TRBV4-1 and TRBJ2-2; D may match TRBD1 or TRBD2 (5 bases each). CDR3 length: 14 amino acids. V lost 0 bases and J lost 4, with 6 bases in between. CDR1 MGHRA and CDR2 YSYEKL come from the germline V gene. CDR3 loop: CASSQDGGTGELFF. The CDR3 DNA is TGCGCCAGCAGCCAAGATGGGGGCACCGGGGAGCTGTTTTTT.

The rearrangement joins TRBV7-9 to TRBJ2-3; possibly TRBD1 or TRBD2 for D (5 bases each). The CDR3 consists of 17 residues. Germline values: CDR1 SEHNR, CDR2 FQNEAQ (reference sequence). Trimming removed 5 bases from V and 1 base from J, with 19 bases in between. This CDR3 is CASSPGTTRRGTDTQYF. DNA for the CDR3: TGTGCCAGCAGCCCAGGGACCACACGAAGGGGCACAGATACGCAGTATTTT.

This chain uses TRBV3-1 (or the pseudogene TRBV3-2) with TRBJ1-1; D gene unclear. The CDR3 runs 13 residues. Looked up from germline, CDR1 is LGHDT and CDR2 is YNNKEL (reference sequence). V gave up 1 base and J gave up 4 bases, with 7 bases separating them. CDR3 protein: CASSQGMGTEAFF. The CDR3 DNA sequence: TGTGCCAGCAGCCAAGGTATGGGCACTGAAGCTTTCTTT.

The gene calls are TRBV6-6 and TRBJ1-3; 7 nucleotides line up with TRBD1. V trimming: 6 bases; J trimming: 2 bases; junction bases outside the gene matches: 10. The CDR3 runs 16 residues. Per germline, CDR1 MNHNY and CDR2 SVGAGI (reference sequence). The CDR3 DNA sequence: TGTGCCAGCAGCCCGAGCGACAGGGCCCCTGGAAACACCATATATTTT. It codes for CASSPSDRAPGNTIYF.

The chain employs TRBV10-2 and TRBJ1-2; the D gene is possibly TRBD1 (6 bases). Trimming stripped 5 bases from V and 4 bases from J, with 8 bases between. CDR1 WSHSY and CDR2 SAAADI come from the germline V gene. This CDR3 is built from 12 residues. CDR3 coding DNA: TGCGCCAGCAGTCGGACAGTCTATGGCTACACCTTC. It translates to CASSRTVYGYTF.

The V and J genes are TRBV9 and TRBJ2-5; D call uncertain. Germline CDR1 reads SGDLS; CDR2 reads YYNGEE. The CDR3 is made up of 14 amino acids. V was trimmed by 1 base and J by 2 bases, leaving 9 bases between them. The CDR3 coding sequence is TGTGCCAGCAGCGTATCATCGAAACAAGAGACCCAGTACTTC. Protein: CASSVSSKQETQYF.

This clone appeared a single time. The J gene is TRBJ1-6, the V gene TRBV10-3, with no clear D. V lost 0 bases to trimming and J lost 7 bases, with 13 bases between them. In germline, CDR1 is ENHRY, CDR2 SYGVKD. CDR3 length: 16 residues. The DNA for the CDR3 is TGTGCCATCAGTGAGTCGATCGGGGTTGGGAATTCACCCCTCCACTTT. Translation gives CAISESIGVGNSPLHF.

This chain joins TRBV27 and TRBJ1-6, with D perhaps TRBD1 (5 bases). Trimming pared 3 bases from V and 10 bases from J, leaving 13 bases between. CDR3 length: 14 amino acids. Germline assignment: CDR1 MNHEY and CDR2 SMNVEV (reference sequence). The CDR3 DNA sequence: TGTGCCAGCAGTTTTGCAGGGCCGGAATCACCCCTCCACTTT. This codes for CASSFAGPESPLHF.

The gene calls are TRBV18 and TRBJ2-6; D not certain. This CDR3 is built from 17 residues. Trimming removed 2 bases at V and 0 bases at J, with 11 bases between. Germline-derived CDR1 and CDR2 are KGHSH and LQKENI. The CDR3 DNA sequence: TGTGCCAGCTCACCAAGAGGACCGATCTCTGGGGCCAACGTCCTGACTTTC. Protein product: CASSPRGPISGANVLTF.

The CDR3 DNA sequence: TGTGCCAGCAGCCGACAGGGAGTGGGCTCTGGAAACACCATATATTTT. Its translation is CASSRQGVGSGNTIYF. The chain is built from TRBV6-6 and TRBJ1-3, with TRBD1 matching 7 bases. Per germline, CDR1 MNHNY and CDR2 SVGAGI (reference sequence). CDR3 length equals 16 residues. With 6 bases clipped from V and 0 bases from J, the junction kept 8 bases outside the gene matches.

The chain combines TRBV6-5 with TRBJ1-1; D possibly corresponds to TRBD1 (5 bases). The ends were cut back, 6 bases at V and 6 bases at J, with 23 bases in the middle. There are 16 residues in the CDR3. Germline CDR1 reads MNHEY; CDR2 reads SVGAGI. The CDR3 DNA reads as TGTGCCAGCAGATACACCCTCGCACAGGCCCAAGCTGAAGCTTTCTTT. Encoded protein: CASRYTLAQAQAEAFF.

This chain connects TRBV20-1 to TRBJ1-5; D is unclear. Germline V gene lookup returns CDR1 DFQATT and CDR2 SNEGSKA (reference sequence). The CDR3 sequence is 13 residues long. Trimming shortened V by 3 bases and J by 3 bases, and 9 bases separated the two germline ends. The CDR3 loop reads CSASPINNQPQHF. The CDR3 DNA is TGCAGTGCTAGTCCGATAAACAATCAGCCCCAGCATTTT.

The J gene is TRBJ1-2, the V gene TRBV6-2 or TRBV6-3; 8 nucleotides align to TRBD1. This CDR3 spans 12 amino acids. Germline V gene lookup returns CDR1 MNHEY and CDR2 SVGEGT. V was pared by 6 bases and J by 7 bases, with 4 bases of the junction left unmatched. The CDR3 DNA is TGTGCCAGCAGCGTGACAGGGGCTGGCTACACCTTC. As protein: CASSVTGAGYTF.

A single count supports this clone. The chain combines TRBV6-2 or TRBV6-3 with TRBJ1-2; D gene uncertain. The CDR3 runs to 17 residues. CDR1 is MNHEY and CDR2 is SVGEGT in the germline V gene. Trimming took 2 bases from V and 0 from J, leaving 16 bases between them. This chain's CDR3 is CASSYGPILITNYGYTF. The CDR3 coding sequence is TGTGCCAGCAGTTACGGGCCGATACTGATAACTAACTATGGCTACACCTTC.

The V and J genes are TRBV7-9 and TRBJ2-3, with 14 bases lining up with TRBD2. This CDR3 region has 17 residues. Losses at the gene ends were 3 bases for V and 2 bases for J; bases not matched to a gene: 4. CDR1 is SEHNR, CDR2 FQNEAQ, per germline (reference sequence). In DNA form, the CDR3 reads TGTGCCAGCAGCTTGGGACTAGCGGGAGTCAACACAGATACGCAGTATTTT. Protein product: CASSLGLAGVNTDTQYF.

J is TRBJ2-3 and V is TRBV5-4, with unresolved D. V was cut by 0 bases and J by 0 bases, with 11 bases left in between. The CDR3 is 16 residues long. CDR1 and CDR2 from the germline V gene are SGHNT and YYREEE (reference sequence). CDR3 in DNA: TGTGCCAGCAGCTTGGGGCAGGCCGCTAGCACAGATACGCAGTATTTT. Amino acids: CASSLGQAASTDTQYF.

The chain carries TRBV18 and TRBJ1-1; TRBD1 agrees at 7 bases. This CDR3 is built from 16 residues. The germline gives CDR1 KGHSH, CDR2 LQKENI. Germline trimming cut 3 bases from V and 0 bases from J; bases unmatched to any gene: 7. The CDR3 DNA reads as TGTGCCAGCTCACCGACAGGGTTGGGGATGAACACTGAAGCTTTCTTT. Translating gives CASSPTGLGMNTEAFF.

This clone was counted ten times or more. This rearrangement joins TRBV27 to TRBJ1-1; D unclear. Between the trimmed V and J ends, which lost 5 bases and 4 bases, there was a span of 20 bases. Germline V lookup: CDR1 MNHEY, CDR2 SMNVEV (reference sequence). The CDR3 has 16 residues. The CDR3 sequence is CASSKTDGRASTEAFF. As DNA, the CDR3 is TGTGCCAGCAGTAAGACCGACGGGAGGGCGTCCACTGAAGCTTTCTTT.

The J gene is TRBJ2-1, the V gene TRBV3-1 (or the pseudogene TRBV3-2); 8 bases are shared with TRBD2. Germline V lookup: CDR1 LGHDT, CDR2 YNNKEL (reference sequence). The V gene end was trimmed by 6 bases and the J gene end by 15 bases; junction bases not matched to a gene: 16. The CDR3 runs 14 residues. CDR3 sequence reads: CASSPKVLSGSSFF. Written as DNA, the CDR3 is TGTGCCAGCAGTCCAAAGGTGTTAAGCGGGAGTTCGTTCTTC.

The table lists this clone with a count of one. The CDR3 loop reads CASSLEYAGTSNQPQHF. The CDR3, as DNA: TGTGCCAGCAGCTTGGAGTATGCAGGGACCAGCAATCAGCCCCAGCATTTT. V and J are TRBV5-8 and TRBJ1-5, with a possible D match to TRBD1 (5 bases). Germline V CDR1 and CDR2: SGHTS, YDEGEE. CDR3 length equals 17 residues. V was cut by 0 bases and J by 1 base, with 14 bases left in between.

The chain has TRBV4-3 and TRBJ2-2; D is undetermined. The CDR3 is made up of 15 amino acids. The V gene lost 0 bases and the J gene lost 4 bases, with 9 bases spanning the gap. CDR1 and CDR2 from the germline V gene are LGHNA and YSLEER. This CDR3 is CASSQEPPGTGELFF. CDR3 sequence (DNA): TGCGCCAGCAGCCAAGAACCCCCGGGCACCGGGGAGCTGTTTTTT.

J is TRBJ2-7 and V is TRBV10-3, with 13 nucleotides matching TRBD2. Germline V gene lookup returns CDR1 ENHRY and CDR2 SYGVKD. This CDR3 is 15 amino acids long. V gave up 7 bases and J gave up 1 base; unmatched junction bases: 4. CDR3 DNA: TGTGCCATCAAACCGGGACTAGCGGGGTCCTACGAGCAGTACTTC. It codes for CAIKPGLAGSYEQYF.

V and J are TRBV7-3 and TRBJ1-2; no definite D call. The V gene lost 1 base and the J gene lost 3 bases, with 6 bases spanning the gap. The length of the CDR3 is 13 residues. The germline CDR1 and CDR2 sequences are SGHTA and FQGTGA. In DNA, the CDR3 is TGTGCCAGCAGCTTAAATTCGTACTATGGCTACACCTTC. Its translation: CASSLNSYYGYTF. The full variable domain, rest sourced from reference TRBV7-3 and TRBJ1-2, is GAGVSQTPSNKVTEKGKYVELRCDPISGHTALYWYRQSLGQGPEFLIYFQGTGAADDSGLPNDRFFAVRPEGSVSTLKIQRTERGDSAVYLCASSLNSYYGYTFGSGTRLTVV.

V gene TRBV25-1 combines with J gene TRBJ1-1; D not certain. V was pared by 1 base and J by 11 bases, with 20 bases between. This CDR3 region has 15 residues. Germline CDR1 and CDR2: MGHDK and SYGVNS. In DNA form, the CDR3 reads TGTGCCAGCAGTGAATTGGGCCTCGGCAGGCTGGGGGCTTTCTTT. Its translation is CASSELGLGRLGAFF.